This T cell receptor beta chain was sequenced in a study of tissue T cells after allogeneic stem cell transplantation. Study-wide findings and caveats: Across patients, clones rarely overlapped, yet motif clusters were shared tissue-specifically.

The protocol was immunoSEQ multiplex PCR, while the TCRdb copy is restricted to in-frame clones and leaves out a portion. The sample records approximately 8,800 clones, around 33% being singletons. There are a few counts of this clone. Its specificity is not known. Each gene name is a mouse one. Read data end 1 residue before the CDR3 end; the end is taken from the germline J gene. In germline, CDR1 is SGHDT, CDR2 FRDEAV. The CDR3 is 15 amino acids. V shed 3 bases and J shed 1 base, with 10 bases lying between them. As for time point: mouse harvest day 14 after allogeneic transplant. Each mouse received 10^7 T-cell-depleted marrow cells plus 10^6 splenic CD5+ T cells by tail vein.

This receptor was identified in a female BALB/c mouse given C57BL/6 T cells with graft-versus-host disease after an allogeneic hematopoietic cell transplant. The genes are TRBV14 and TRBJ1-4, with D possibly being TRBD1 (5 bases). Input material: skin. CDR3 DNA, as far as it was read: TGTGCCAGCAGTTACGGCAGGGCTTCCAACGAAAGATTATTT. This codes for CASSYGRASNERLF. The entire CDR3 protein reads CASSYGRASNERLFF.